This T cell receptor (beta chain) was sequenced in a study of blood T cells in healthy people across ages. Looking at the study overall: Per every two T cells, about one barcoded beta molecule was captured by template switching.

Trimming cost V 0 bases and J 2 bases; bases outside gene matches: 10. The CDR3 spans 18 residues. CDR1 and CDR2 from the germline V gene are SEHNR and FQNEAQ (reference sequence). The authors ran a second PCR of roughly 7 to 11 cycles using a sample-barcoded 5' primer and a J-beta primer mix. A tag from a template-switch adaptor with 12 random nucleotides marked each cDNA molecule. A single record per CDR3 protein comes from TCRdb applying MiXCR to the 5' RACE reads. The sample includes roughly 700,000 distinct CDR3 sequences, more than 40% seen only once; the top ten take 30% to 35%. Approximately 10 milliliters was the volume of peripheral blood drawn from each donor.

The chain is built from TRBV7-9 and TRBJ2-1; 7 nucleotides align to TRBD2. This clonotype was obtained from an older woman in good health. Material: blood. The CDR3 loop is CASSLAQPLAQTYNEQFF. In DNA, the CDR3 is TGTGCCAGCAGCTTAGCTCAACCACTAGCGCAGACCTACAATGAGCAGTTCTTC.